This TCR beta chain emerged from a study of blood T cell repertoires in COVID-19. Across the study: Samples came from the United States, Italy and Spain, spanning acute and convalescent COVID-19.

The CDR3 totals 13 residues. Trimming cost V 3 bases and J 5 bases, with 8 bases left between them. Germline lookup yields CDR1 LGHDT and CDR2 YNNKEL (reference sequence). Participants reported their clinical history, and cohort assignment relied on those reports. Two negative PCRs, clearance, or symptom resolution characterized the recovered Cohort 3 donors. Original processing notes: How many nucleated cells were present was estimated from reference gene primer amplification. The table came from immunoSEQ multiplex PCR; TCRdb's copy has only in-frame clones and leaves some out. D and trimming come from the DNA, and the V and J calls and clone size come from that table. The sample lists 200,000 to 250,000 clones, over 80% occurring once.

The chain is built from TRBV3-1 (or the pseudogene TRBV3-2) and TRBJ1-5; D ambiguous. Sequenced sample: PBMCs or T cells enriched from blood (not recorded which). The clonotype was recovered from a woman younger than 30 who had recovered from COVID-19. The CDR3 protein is CASSHNRDQPQHF. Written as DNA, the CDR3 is TGTGCCAGCAGCCATAACCGGGATCAGCCCCAGCATTTT.